Listed below are T cell receptor beta chains from one sample, sequenced in a study of T cells after yellow fever vaccination. TCRdb independently ran MiXCR on the 5' RACE reads; one entry per CDR3 protein. The profile covers around 500,000 distinct CDR3 sequences, with 20% to 25% appearing a single time and 15% to 20% taken by the ten largest. The sample was PBMCs, taken approximately 20 days after the first yellow fever vaccination. Receptors were obtained from a man aged 18 to 30 who received the YFV17D yellow fever vaccine. Both conserved end residues are part of each CDR3. The order of the fields is clone size, D gene, V gene, J gene, CDR3 DNA, CDR3 protein. A D gene is named only where the DNA matches it firmly. Clone size is shown for a subset of rows, as once, few, many or a class of expanded clone.

>.|TRBD1|TRBV7-9|TRBJ1-2
TGTGCCAGCAGCCAGCTGGGACAGGGGTCTCACTATGGCTACACCTTC
CASSQLGQGSHYGYTF
>few|.|TRBV5-1|TRBJ2-3
TGCGCCAGCAGGGGGGATTCGCTACTCACAGATACGCAGTATTTT
CASRGDSLLTDTQYF
>.|TRBD1|TRBV4-3|TRBJ1-1
TGCGCCAGCAGCCACGTCGACAGGGCGAACACTGAAGCTTTCTTT
CASSHVDRANTEAFF
>few|.|TRBV28|TRBJ1-1
TGTGCCAGCAGTACCTTCACCGGACCTGAAGCTTTCTTT
CASSTFTGPEAFF
>few|.|TRBV6-1|TRBJ1-3
TGTGCCAGCAAGGGACAACCGACCTCTGGAAACACCATATATTTT
CASKGQPTSGNTIYF
>.|TRBD1|TRBV12-5|TRBJ2-3
TGTGCTAGTGGTTTAAGGGTTCCTGGACAGGGGGCTGGAGATACGCAGTATTTT
CASGLRVPGQGAGDTQYF
>few|.|TRBV3-1|TRBJ2-1
TGTGCCAGCAGCCAACTATTGAGCTCCTACAATGAGCAGTTCTTC
CASSQLLSSYNEQFF
>.|.|TRBV28|TRBJ2-1
TGTGCCAGCGCGCGCTACAAGGATGAGCAGTTCTTC
CASARYKDEQFF
>.|TRBD1|TRBV6-2/TRBV6-3|TRBJ2-1
TGTGCCAGCAGTAGGGACAGGGCGAGCAATGAGCAGTTCTTC
CASSRDRASNEQFF
>few|.|TRBV5-4|TRBJ2-2
TGTGCCAGCAGCCAGGGACTTTGGAACACCGGGGAGCTGTTTTTT
CASSQGLWNTGELFF
>.|TRBD2|TRBV20-1|TRBJ2-5
TGCAGTGCTGGTGGGACTAGCGGTCATGGGACCCAGTACTTC
CSAGGTSGHGTQYF
>.|.|TRBV27|TRBJ2-2
TGTGCCTGCTCGTCCGCGAACACCGGGGAGCTGTTTTTT
CACSSANTGELFF
>.|.|TRBV5-1|TRBJ2-1
TGCGCCAGCAGCTCGCAGGCCTCCTACAATGAGCAGTTCTTC
CASSSQASYNEQFF
>few|TRBD1|TRBV4-1|TRBJ2-7
TGCGCCAGCAGCCATGGACAGGCAAGCTCCTACGAGCAGTACTTC
CASSHGQASSYEQYF
>.|.|TRBV6-5|TRBJ1-2
TGTGCCAGCAGTTACAATTCTCTTCGGGACACTGCATATGGCTACACCTTC
CASSYNSLRDTAYGYTF
>.|.|TRBV4-3|TRBJ1-3
TGCGCCAGCGCGGCGGACCGAAACTCTGGAAACACCATATATTTT
CASAADRNSGNTIYF
>.|.|TRBV5-1|TRBJ2-7
TGCGCCAGCAGCTTTGTGGGGGGACAGTCCTACGAGCAGTACTTC
CASSFVGGQSYEQYF
>few|.|TRBV7-9|TRBJ2-3
TGTGCCAGCAGCCCCGGCAGCCTCCTCACAGATACGCAGTATTTT
CASSPGSLLTDTQYF
>few|.|TRBV29-1|TRBJ2-5
TGCAGCGTGGAGGCCGGGACAACCGAAGAGACCCAGTACTTC
CSVEAGTTEETQYF
>.|.|TRBV3-1|TRBJ2-3
TGTGCCAGCAGCCAAGAGGGCCTCCCGTTTTGG
CASSQEGLPFW
>few|.|TRBV6-5|TRBJ1-1
TGTGCCAGCAGTTACGGGGTCCGGGACCCATCCAAAGCTTTCTTT
CASSYGVRDPSKAFF
>.|TRBD1|TRBV9|TRBJ1-2
TGTGCCAGCAGCGCGACAGGGGTCTATGGCTACACCTTC
CASSATGVYGYTF
>few|.|TRBV7-2|TRBJ2-3
TGTGCCAGCAGCGCGAATGGGGGGGCCCTTCCAGATACGCAGTATTTT
CASSANGGALPDTQYF
>.|TRBD1|TRBV4-1|TRBJ2-6
TGCGCCAGCAGCTCACAGGGGGCTGGGGCCAACGTCCTGACTTTC
CASSSQGAGANVLTF
>few|TRBD1|TRBV28|TRBJ1-4
TGTGCCAGCAGCCCACCCCGGGACAGCGCAACTAATGAAAAACTGTTTTTT
CASSPPRDSATNEKLFF
>many|.|TRBV5-1|TRBJ1-1
TGCGCCAGCAGCTTGGGTGGGCCGCAACCCACTGAAGCTTTCTTT
CASSLGGPQPTEAFF
>.|.|TRBV29-1|TRBJ2-5
TGCAGCGTTGAAAGGCCCCCATGGCAGGGGGGTACCTTTGCGGCCCAGTACTTC
CSVERPPWQGGTFAAQYF
>.|.|TRBV5-4|TRBJ2-5
TGTGCCAGCAGCTTCTTAGAGAGGACGGAGACCCAGTACTTC
CASSFLERTETQYF
>few|.|TRBV5-1|TRBJ1-4
TGCGCCAGCAGCGCCCGGACAGCAGTATCCGGGGCTGAAAAACTGTTTTTT
CASSARTAVSGAEKLFF
>.|TRBD1|TRBV4-1|TRBJ2-7
TGCGCCAGCAGCCAAGGGTGGGACAGGGTCACCTACGAGCAGTACTTC
CASSQGWDRVTYEQYF
>few|.|TRBV4-1|TRBJ1-3
TGCGCCAGCAGCCACCCTGCAGGGTGGTCTGGAAACACCATATATTTT
CASSHPAGWSGNTIYF
>few|.|TRBV21-1|TRBJ2-2
TGTGCCAGCAGCAAAGCCCGGGTCGGGGAGCTGTTTTTT
CASSKARVGELFF